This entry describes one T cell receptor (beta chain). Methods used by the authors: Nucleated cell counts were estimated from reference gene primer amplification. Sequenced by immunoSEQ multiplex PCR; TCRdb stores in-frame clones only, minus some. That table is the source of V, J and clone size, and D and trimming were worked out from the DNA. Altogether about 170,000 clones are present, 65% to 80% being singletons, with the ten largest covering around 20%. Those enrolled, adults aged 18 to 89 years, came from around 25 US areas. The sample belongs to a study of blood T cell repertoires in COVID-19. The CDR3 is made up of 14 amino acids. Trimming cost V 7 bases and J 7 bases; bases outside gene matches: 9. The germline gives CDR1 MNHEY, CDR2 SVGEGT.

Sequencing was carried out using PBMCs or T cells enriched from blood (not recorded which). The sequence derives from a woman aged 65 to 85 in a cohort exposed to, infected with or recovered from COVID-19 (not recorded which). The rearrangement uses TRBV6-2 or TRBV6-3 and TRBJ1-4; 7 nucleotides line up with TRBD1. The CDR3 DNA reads TGTGCCAGCACCCCCCAGGGGGTTGGTGAAAAACTGTTTTTT. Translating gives CASTPQGVGEKLFF.